A selection of T cell receptor beta chains follows, all from one sample in a study of T cell repertoires in cytomegalovirus infection. These TCRs are of unknown antigen specificity. TCRdb reprocessed the reads with MiXCR, giving one entry per CDR3 protein. Of approximately 500,000 distinct CDR3 sequences listed, about 33% are singletons. This sample comprised cultured PBMCs, obtained from culture after CMV antigen stimulation. The source of these receptors is a human donor in good health (CMV status not recorded). Some clones in this sample may be carry-over from other donors' samples. CDR3s include the opening cysteine and the closing phenylalanine or tryptophan. The D gene is left open where the match is weak. Size tells how often a clone was seen (once, few, many) or the class of an expanded clone, and some rows leave it out.

CDR3 protein: CATSSQQSGRKTQYF; CDR3 DNA: TGTGCCACCAGCAGCCAACAGAGCGGGAGAAAGACCCAGTACTTC; J gene: TRBJ2-5; CDR3 length: 15; D gene: TRBD2; V gene: TRBV15; clone size: few
CDR3 protein: CASSLLGTSGDTQYF; CDR3 DNA: TGTGCCAGCAGCCTCCTTGGGACCTCCGGAGATACGCAGTATTTT; J gene: TRBJ2-3; CDR3 length: 15; D gene: NA; V gene: TRBV7-3; clone size: few
CDR3 protein: CASSRSPVAGAAGELFF; CDR3 DNA: TGTGCCAGCAGCCGCTCCCCCGTAGCGGGAGCTGCCGGGGAGCTGTTTTTT; J gene: TRBJ2-2; CDR3 length: 17; D gene: TRBD2; V gene: TRBV7-2; clone size: many
CDR3 protein: CASSQAQGYEQYF; CDR3 DNA: TGCGCCAGCAGCCAAGCACAGGGTTACGAGCAGTACTTC; J gene: TRBJ2-7; CDR3 length: 13; D gene: NA; V gene: TRBV4-1; clone size: few
CDR3 protein: CSVDPGNQETQYF; CDR3 DNA: TGCAGCGTTGACCCCGGGAATCAAGAGACCCAGTACTTC; J gene: TRBJ2-5; CDR3 length: 13; D gene: NA; V gene: TRBV29-1; clone size: NA
CDR3 protein: CASSLGREQTGELFF; CDR3 DNA: TGTGCCAGCAGCCTGGGGCGGGAGCAGACCGGGGAGCTGTTTTTT; J gene: TRBJ2-2; CDR3 length: 15; D gene: TRBD2; V gene: TRBV5-4; clone size: NA
CDR3 protein: CASSQGGSGPYNEQFF; CDR3 DNA: TGTGCCAGCAGCCAAGGGGGGAGCGGGCCCTACAATGAGCAGTTCTTC; J gene: TRBJ2-1; CDR3 length: 16; D gene: NA; V gene: TRBV4-1; clone size: few
CDR3 protein: CASSDLLAPGELFF; CDR3 DNA: TGCGCCAGCAGTGATCTGCTAGCGCCCGGGGAGCTGTTTTTT; J gene: TRBJ2-2; CDR3 length: 14; D gene: NA; V gene: TRBV10-1; clone size: NA
CDR3 protein: CASSYQAEAFF; CDR3 DNA: TGTGCCAGCAGTTATCAGGCCGAAGCTTTCTTT; J gene: TRBJ1-1; CDR3 length: 11; D gene: NA; V gene: TRBV6-5; clone size: NA
CDR3 protein: CASSPEPGPTYGQYF; CDR3 DNA: TGTGCCAGCAGCCCAGAACCCGGGCCAACCTACGGGCAGTACTTC; J gene: TRBJ2-7; CDR3 length: 15; D gene: NA; V gene: TRBV7-8; clone size: NA
CDR3 protein: CASSFTTGPSPLHF; CDR3 DNA: TGTGCCAGCAGCTTTACGACAGGGCCTTCACCCCTCCACTTT; J gene: TRBJ1-6; CDR3 length: 14; D gene: TRBD1; V gene: TRBV7-2; clone size: NA